This T cell receptor beta chain was identified during a study of cytomegalovirus exposure and HLA in healthy donors. Use of 60 Vbeta and 13 Jbeta primers characterized the PCR. Here immunoSEQ multiplex PCR was the method, and the copy in TCRdb shows in-frame clones only, minus some. The repertoire holds 150,000 to 250,000 clones, 65% to 85% seen once, with about 0.094% in the top ten. Likely unrecorded immune exposures existed in these nominally healthy donors. The sample was PBMCs. This TCR derives from a boy between 2 and 10 years old in good health and CMV-seronegative.

CDR3 sequence (DNA): TGTGCCAGCAGGGCGGAATACACTGAAGCTTTCTTT. Translation: CASRAEYTEAFF. The rearrangement joins TRBV6-5 to TRBJ1-1; no clear D. This CDR3 has 12 amino acids. Germline V gene data show CDR1 as MNHEY and CDR2 as SVGAGI. Trimming cost V 6 bases and J 3 bases, with 8 bases left between them.